Listed here are 26 T cell receptor beta chains from one sample, sequenced in a study of T-cell reconstitution after alpha-beta-depleted transplantation in children. The TCRbeta library incorporated unique molecular identifiers. TCRdb used MiXCR to reprocess the PCR reads, holding one entry per CDR3 protein. The repertoire consists of approximately 91,000 distinct CDR3 sequences, with roughly 8.3% occurring once and the leading ten covering 5.5% to 8.5%. The sequenced sample was PBMCs from the stem cell graft donor, obtained from the stem cell graft. The source of these receptors is a human donor who donated a stem cell graft to a child with congenital amegakaryocytic thrombocytopenia.

This clonotype was detected ten times or more. The chain uses TRBV5-4 and TRBJ1-2, with D possibly being TRBD1 (5 bases). Germline V gene sequence: CDR1 SGHNT, CDR2 YYREEE (reference sequence). The germline V and J ends were trimmed by 4 bases and 7 bases, with 17 bases remaining between them. This CDR3 has 14 amino acids. The CDR3 sequence: CASSAPQAWGGYTF. The CDR3 bases are TGTGCCAGCAGCGCCCCACAGGCGTGGGGTGGCTACACCTTC.

This clonotype has at least ten counts. The genes are TRBV20-1 and TRBJ1-5, with D perhaps TRBD1 (5 bases). Trimming took 2 bases from V and 1 from J, leaving 6 bases between them. Germline assignment: CDR1 DFQATT and CDR2 SNEGSKA (reference sequence). The CDR3 is 13 amino acids. CDR3 amino acids: CSARWGSNQPQHF. CDR3 nucleotides: TGCAGTGCTAGATGGGGCAGCAATCAGCCCCAGCATTTT.

This clonotype was seen repeatedly, ten times or more. The gene calls are TRBV6-5 and TRBJ1-1; D perhaps matches TRBD1 (5 bases). With 6 bases removed from V and 3 bases from J, the gap between germline ends came to 11 bases. CDR1 is MNHEY, CDR2 SVGAGI, per germline. This CDR3 is built from 13 residues. This CDR3 reads CASSLGEDTEAFF. Here the CDR3 DNA reads TGTGCCAGCAGCCTGGGGGAGGACACTGAAGCTTTCTTT.

This clonotype was counted at least ten times. The V call is TRBV4-1, the J call TRBJ1-4, with TRBD1 as a possible D gene (6 bases). V was trimmed by 1 base and J by 4 bases, leaving 13 bases between them. Germline assignment: CDR1 MGHRA and CDR2 YSYEKL. The CDR3 covers 16 residues. The CDR3 DNA reads as TGCGCCAGCAGCCAAGGTCCCACAGGGAGTAATGAAAAACTGTTTTTT. Its protein is CASSQGPTGSNEKLFF.

Many counts were recorded for this clonotype. The rearrangement uses TRBV20-1 and TRBJ1-2, with D possibly matching TRBD1 (6 bases). The CDR3 spans 14 residues. Trimming removed 6 bases from V and 7 bases from J, with 21 bases in between. Germline CDR1 is DFQATT and CDR2 is SNEGSKA (reference sequence). CDR3 loop: CSAPSRGANGGYTF. The CDR3 nucleotides are TGCAGTGCCCCCAGCCGGGGGGCTAACGGTGGCTACACCTTC.

This clonotype has ten or more counts. This chain links TRBV11-2 with TRBJ2-7; TRBD1 matches at 9 bases. In germline, CDR1 is SGHAT, CDR2 FQNNGV. This CDR3 is built from 15 residues. V gave up 6 bases and J gave up 3 bases; unmatched junction bases: 9. The CDR3 spells CASRTPGQGRYEQYF. CDR3 in DNA: TGTGCCAGCAGAACACCGGGACAGGGTCGCTACGAGCAGTACTTC.

This clonotype was observed many times. The chain is built from TRBV5-1 and TRBJ2-1; 15 bases agree with TRBD2. V dropped 4 bases and J dropped 3; count of bases not matched to a gene: 5. Germline CDR1 reads SGHRS; CDR2 reads YFSETQ. This CDR3 is 17 amino acids long. As DNA, the CDR3 is TGCGCCAGCAGCCCGGGACTAGCGGGAGGAGGCTACAATGAGCAGTTCTTC. It codes for CASSPGLAGGGYNEQFF.

In this sample, this clonotype turned up many times. Here the CDR3 reads CATSRGGTGRLYGYTF. In DNA form, the CDR3 reads TGTGCCACCAGCAGAGGCGGAACGGGTCGGCTCTATGGCTACACCTTC. This sequence joins TRBV15 and TRBJ1-2; D not certain. Trimming stripped 1 base from V and 4 bases from J, with 16 bases between. Looked up from germline, CDR1 is LNHNV and CDR2 is YYDKDF (reference sequence). The CDR3 runs to 16 residues.

This clonotype was found many times. V is TRBV7-2 and J is TRBJ2-5; 9 nucleotides align to TRBD2. This CDR3 comprises 15 residues. Germline V gives CDR1 SGHTA, CDR2 FQGNSA. Trimming at V came to 6 bases and at J to 1 base, leaving 6 bases not matched to a gene. The CDR3 nucleotides are TGTGCCAGCAGTTCGCTAGCGGGGCCCCAAGAGACCCAGTACTTC. This translates into CASSSLAGPQETQYF.

This clonotype was counted ten times or more. The chain is built from TRBV5-5 and TRBJ1-1, with 9 bases fitting TRBD1. Per germline, CDR1 SGHKS and CDR2 YYEKEE (reference sequence). The CDR3 extends over 16 amino acids. The V gene end was trimmed by 2 bases and the J gene end by 3 bases; junction bases not matched to a gene: 8. In DNA form, the CDR3 reads TGTGCCAGCAGCTTACGGCCGGGACAGGGCTACACTGAAGCTTTCTTT. It codes for CASSLRPGQGYTEAFF.

This clonotype was seen ten or more times. The chain employs TRBV28 and TRBJ2-7; 8 bases line up with TRBD1. CDR1 is MDHEN and CDR2 is SYDVKM in the germline V gene. V shed 5 bases and J 5 bases; nucleotides not matched to a gene: 8. CDR3 length: 14 amino acids. This chain's CDR3 is CASSGSTGVNEQYF. Here the CDR3 DNA reads TGTGCCAGCAGTGGCTCGACAGGGGTGAACGAGCAGTACTTC.

The chain has TRBV12-3 or TRBV12-4 and TRBJ2-3, with 9 positions matching TRBD1. Unmatched junction bases numbered 4, after V lost 3 bases and J lost 3 bases. The CDR3 runs 15 residues. The CDR3 protein is CASSFTGGPTDTQYF. In nucleotides, the CDR3 is TGTGCCAGCAGTTTTACAGGGGGCCCTACAGATACGCAGTATTTT.

Ten or more counts support this clonotype. The chain couples TRBV30 to TRBJ1-6; no clear D gene. Trimming took off 0 bases at V and 9 bases at J, with 6 bases between the two ends. The CDR3 totals 12 residues. Looked up from germline, CDR1 is GTSNPN and CDR2 is SVGIG (reference sequence). The DNA of the CDR3 is TGTGCCTGGAGTGTGTTCCTTTCACCCCTCCACTTT. It is translated as CAWSVFLSPLHF.

At least ten counts were recorded for this clonotype. This rearrangement joins TRBV9 to TRBJ2-1; TRBD2 agrees at 10 bases. From germline, CDR1 is SGDLS and CDR2 YYNGEE. This CDR3 comprises 17 residues. V dropped 2 bases and J dropped 2; count of bases not matched to a gene: 7. The CDR3 spells CASSVTAGGPPYNEQFF. The CDR3 DNA reads as TGTGCCAGCAGCGTCACAGCGGGGGGGCCGCCCTACAATGAGCAGTTCTTC.

There are many counts of this clonotype. V gene TRBV7-8 combines with J gene TRBJ2-5; TRBD2 matches 10 bases. The germline gives CDR1 SGHVS, CDR2 FQNEAQ. After removal of 6 bases from V and 5 bases from J, the junction contained 9 bases not matched to a gene. The CDR3 runs to 15 residues. CDR3 sequence: CASRDIAGGSETQYF. In nucleotides, the CDR3 is TGTGCCAGCAGAGATATAGCGGGGGGAAGTGAGACCCAGTACTTC.

In its sample, this clonotype was seen many times. The CDR3 loop reads CASSPQGTTGELFF. In DNA, the CDR3 is TGTGCCAGCAGCCCACAGGGGACCACCGGGGAGCTGTTTTTT. The chain links TRBV28 to TRBJ2-2, with 7 bases that match TRBD1. V lost 6 bases to trimming and J lost 4 bases; unmatched junction nucleotides: 5. Germline V lookup: CDR1 MDHEN, CDR2 SYDVKM. The CDR3 length is 14 residues.

This clonotype was seen repeatedly, ten times or more. The gene calls are TRBV7-2 and TRBJ2-5; possible D gene TRBD2, 5 bases. CDR3 size: 16 residues. Looked up from germline, CDR1 is SGHTA and CDR2 is FQGNSA. Between the trimmed V and J ends, which lost 5 bases and 3 bases, there was a span of 19 bases. The CDR3 region is CASSPNLNRGKETQYF. CDR3 nucleotide sequence: TGTGCCAGCAGCCCCAATCTTAACCGGGGAAAAGAGACCCAGTACTTC.

This clonotype was seen ten or more times. The rearrangement joins TRBV3-1 to TRBJ2-4; D remains unclear. The CDR3 is 13 amino acids. CDR1 and CDR2 (germline): LGHDT, YNNKEL (reference sequence). V gave up 1 base and J gave up 5 bases, with 6 bases separating them. DNA of the CDR3: TGTGCCAGCAGCCAAGGGAGTCAAAACATTCAGTACTTC. Translated: CASSQGSQNIQYF.

This clonotype appeared many times. CDR3 DNA: TGCAGTGCCCAACAGCGCCGCTCCTACGAGCAGTACTTC. It encodes CSAQQRRSYEQYF. The chain recombines TRBV20-1 with TRBJ2-7; no reliable D call. Germline CDR1 DFQATT, CDR2 SNEGSKA (reference sequence). The CDR3 covers 13 residues. With 6 bases removed from V and 0 bases from J, the gap between germline ends came to 12 bases.

This clonotype occurred many times. The chain uses TRBV20-1 and TRBJ1-2; TRBD1 might be the D (5 bases). V gave up 1 base and J gave up 8 bases, with 11 bases separating them. The CDR3 length is 12 residues. Germline V CDR1 and CDR2: DFQATT, SNEGSKA (reference sequence). DNA for the CDR3: TGCAGTGCTAGAGTTCCGGGGGGGGGCTACACCTTC. Translating it yields CSARVPGGGYTF.

This clonotype was counted only a few times. The CDR3 sequence is CASSASGWPSVGEQFF. The CDR3 DNA sequence: TGTGCCAGCAGTGCTAGCGGGTGGCCCTCCGTTGGTGAGCAGTTCTTC. The V gene is TRBV28, the J gene TRBJ2-1; 8 bases agree with TRBD2. The CDR3 has 16 amino acids. V was clipped by 5 bases and J by 9 bases; unmatched bases: 15. The germline V gene has CDR1 MDHEN and CDR2 SYDVKM.

This clonotype was seen repeatedly, ten times or more. This chain joins TRBV29-1 and TRBJ2-1, with 8 bases fitting TRBD2. The CDR3 has 13 residues. CDR1 and CDR2 (germline): SQVTM, ANQGSEA. Trimming took 4 bases from V and 6 from J; bases not matched to a gene: 5. The CDR3 loop reads CSVGAGGPNEQFF. The CDR3 DNA reads as TGCAGCGTTGGTGCGGGAGGCCCCAATGAGCAGTTCTTC.

At least ten counts were recorded for this clonotype. The CDR3 coding sequence is TGCGCCAGCAAGTCGGTCGGCAGCCACAATGAGCAGTTCTTC. Its protein product is CASKSVGSHNEQFF. The chain links TRBV5-1 to TRBJ2-1; no reliable D call. Germline CDR1 is SGHRS and CDR2 is YFSETQ. There are 14 residues in the CDR3. Trimming removed 6 bases at V and 5 bases at J, with 15 bases between.

This clonotype was seen at least ten times. The chain joins TRBV3-1 to TRBJ1-1; 7 bases map to TRBD1. Germline CDR1 is LGHDT and CDR2 is YNNKEL (reference sequence). The CDR3 loop spans 15 amino acids. V was pared by 1 base and J by 1 base, with 3 bases of the junction left unmatched. Here the CDR3 reads CASSQVGQKNTEAFF. In nucleotides, the CDR3 is TGTGCCAGCAGCCAAGTGGGACAGAAGAACACTGAAGCTTTCTTT.

This clonotype appeared a few times. The J gene is TRBJ2-1, the V gene TRBV20-1; 7 nucleotides line up with TRBD2. The V and J ends lost 0 bases and 0 bases, in that order; junction bases with no gene match: 8. Germline CDR1 is DFQATT and CDR2 is SNEGSKA (reference sequence). The CDR3 spans 17 residues. The CDR3 sequence: CSARDILGGSSYNEQFF. CDR3 coding DNA: TGCAGTGCTAGAGACATTCTAGGCGGGAGCTCCTACAATGAGCAGTTCTTC.

V is TRBV4-1 and J is TRBJ2-3, with 8 bases fitting TRBD1. V lost 4 bases to trimming and J lost 4 bases; unmatched junction nucleotides: 4. The CDR3 loop spans 14 amino acids. The V gene's germline CDR1 is MGHRA and CDR2 YSYEKL. The CDR3 loop is CASSRQGAADTQYF. CDR3 bases: TGCGCCAGCAGCCGGCAGGGGGCCGCAGATACGCAGTATTTT.